This is a list of T cell receptor beta chains from one sample in a study of T cell repertoires in cytomegalovirus infection. MiXCR, applied by TCRdb to the reads, yields one record per CDR3 protein. The sample lists some 940,000 distinct CDR3 sequences; roughly 31% were seen once. The antigens of these receptors remain unknown. Source: cultured CD8+ T cells from PBMCs, taken from culture after CMV antigen stimulation. Receptors originate from a human donor in good health (CMV status not recorded). Some clones in this sample may be carry-over from other donors' samples. Each CDR3 is given with its conserved first and last residue. Each record gives: J gene, clone size, V gene, D gene, CDR3 DNA, CDR3 protein. D genes are given only for firm matches. For some rows the clone size is stated as once, few or many, or as a class when expanded; others skip it.

>TRBJ2-1|-|TRBV5-1|TRBD2
TGCGCCAGCAGCTTGGGGCGGGGGGATGATGAGCAGTTCTTC
CASSLGRGDDEQFF
>TRBJ1-1|-|TRBV20-1|-
TGCAGTGCTAGAGATAATACCGGACAGCGTCTTATGGGTGCTTTCTTT
CSARDNTGQRLMGAFF
>TRBJ1-2|-|TRBV27|-
TGTGCCAGCAGTTATGGGGTTAACTATGGCTACACCTTC
CASSYGVNYGYTF
>TRBJ2-1|-|TRBV2|TRBD2
TGTGCCAGCAGTGAATCAGGCGGGGGGGCAATATGGGGTGAGCAGTTCTTC
CASSESGGGAIWGEQFF
>TRBJ1-2|-|TRBV5-1|TRBD1
TGCGCCAGCAGCAAGACAGGGGGGGACTATGGCTACACCTTC
CASSKTGGDYGYTF
>TRBJ1-2|few|TRBV4-1|-
TGCGCCAGCAGCCAAGACCTGCGTGGCAACTTTAACTATGGCTACACCTTC
CASSQDLRGNFNYGYTF
>TRBJ1-1|-|TRBV6-1|-
TGTGCCAGCAGGGCAGGGAAAGGCACTGAAGCTTTCTTT
CASRAGKGTEAFF
>TRBJ2-1|-|TRBV2|-
TGTGCCAGCAGTACCCCTTTGTATCATGAGCAGTTCTTC
CASSTPLYHEQFF
>TRBJ2-4|-|TRBV6-1|-
TGTGCCAGCATTCTACCTACTTTCGACATTCAGTACTTC
CASILPTFDIQYF
>TRBJ1-2|-|TRBV12-3/TRBV12-4|-
TGTGCCAGCAGCCCGGGACACCATCAGATGGGCTACACCTTC
CASSPGHHQMGYTF
>TRBJ2-1|-|TRBV27|TRBD1
TGTGCCAGCAGTTATGGACAGGGCTACAATGAGCAGTTCTTC
CASSYGQGYNEQFF
>TRBJ2-2|-|TRBV12-3/TRBV12-4|TRBD1
TGTGCCAGCAGGGGACAGGACACCGGGGAGCTGTTTTTT
CASRGQDTGELFF
>TRBJ1-2|once|TRBV29-1|-
TGCAGCGTTAAAGACCGATATGGCTACACCTTC
CSVKDRYGYTF
>TRBJ2-1|-|TRBV6-4|TRBD2
TGTGCCAGCAGTTACTCGACTAGCGGGGGGGTCAATGAGCAGTTCTTC
CASSYSTSGGVNEQFF
>TRBJ2-6|few|TRBV6-2/TRBV6-3|-
TGTGCCAGCAGTTACCCTCCACCTGGGGCCAACGTCCTGACTTTC
CASSYPPPGANVLTF
>TRBJ2-1|-|TRBV19|-
TGTACCAGTACCCCTTGGGCAGGCGACCTGAGCTCCTACAATGAGCAGTTCTTC
CTSTPWAGDLSSYNEQFF
>TRBJ1-6|-|TRBV7-2|-
TGTGCCAGCAACTGGGGACCTCTCCTCCACTTT
CASNWGPLLHF
>TRBJ1-1|-|TRBV7-6|-
TGTGCCAGCAGCTTAACACAGGAGTGGAACACTGAAGCTTTCTTT
CASSLTQEWNTEAFF
>TRBJ2-7|-|TRBV7-4|-
TGTACCAGCAGCTTAGGAGGATACGAGCAGTACTTC
CTSSLGGYEQYF
>TRBJ1-1|-|TRBV27|TRBD1
TGTGCCAGCTCCCTCTTGGGACAGGGTAAAACCACTGAAGCTTTCTTT
CASSLLGQGKTTEAFF
>TRBJ1-5|-|TRBV4-1|-
TGCGCCAGCAGCCAAGTTGAGGGGTCAAATCAGCCCCAGCATTTT
CASSQVEGSNQPQHF
>TRBJ2-4|-|TRBV11-3|-
TGTGCCAGCAGCGTCCGGGAGAAAGGGAACATTCAGTACTTC
CASSVREKGNIQYF
>TRBJ1-3|few|TRBV6-5|-
TGTGCCAGCAGTTACGGGGGTACAGGAAACACCATATATTTT
CASSYGGTGNTIYF
>TRBJ2-3|-|TRBV14|-
TGTGCCAGCAGCCAAGAGAGGGAACCAGATACGCAGTATTTT
CASSQEREPDTQYF
>TRBJ2-1|-|TRBV6-2/TRBV6-3|TRBD2
TGTGCGGCGGGGGTCTACAATGAGCAGTTCTTC
CAAGVYNEQFF
>TRBJ2-1|few|TRBV5-4|TRBD1
TGTGCCAGCAGTAGAGGACAGGCTAGTCAGTTCTTC
CASSRGQASQFF
>TRBJ1-1|few|TRBV28|-
TGTGCCAGCAGTCCCTCGGGACACACTGCCGCTTTCTTT
CASSPSGHTAAFF
>TRBJ1-4|-|TRBV25-1|-
TGTGCCAGCAGTGTTTCCCCCGGGACTGGGAATGAAAAACTGTTTTTT
CASSVSPGTGNEKLFF
>TRBJ1-5|few|TRBV7-8|-
TGTGCCAGCAGCCCCGATTGGCACAACTCCAATCAGCCCCAGCATTTT
CASSPDWHNSNQPQHF
>TRBJ2-5|-|TRBV6-6|-
TGTGCCAGCAGTTACCTTGCCGCGGGACACCAAGAGACCCAGTACTTC
CASSYLAAGHQETQYF
>TRBJ2-2|few|TRBV6-6|-
TGTGCCAGCAGTTACCCCGGAGGCACCGGGGAGCTGTTTTTT
CASSYPGGTGELFF
>TRBJ1-5|-|TRBV27|TRBD1
TGTGCCAGCAGTTCCCTAGGACCTACGACAGGGAGCAATCAGCCCCAGCATTTT
CASSSLGPTTGSNQPQHF
>TRBJ2-7|-|TRBV6-5|-
TGTGCCAGCAGTTACACGGACAACTACGAGCAGTACTTC
CASSYTDNYEQYF
>TRBJ1-2|many|TRBV7-8|TRBD1
TGTGCCAGCAGCTTAGATTTCGGGACAGCCTATGGCTACACCTTC
CASSLDFGTAYGYTF
>TRBJ1-1|-|TRBV29-1|-
TGCAGCGCTCGGACCACGGTAACTGAAGCTTTCTTT
CSARTTVTEAFF
>TRBJ2-1|medium-sized|TRBV6-2/TRBV6-3|TRBD2
TGTGCCAGCAGGTCCCCCCAAGCTAGCGGGGGGGATAATGAGCAGTTCTTC
CASRSPQASGGDNEQFF
>TRBJ2-2|once|TRBV20-1|-
TGCAGTGCTATCTCAACCAGGGAGCTGTTTTTT
CSAISTRELFF
>TRBJ2-3|few|TRBV20-1|-
TGCAGTGCCCCGGGACTCAATACGCAGTATTTT
CSAPGLNTQYF
>TRBJ1-1|many|TRBV7-2|-
TGTGCCAGCAGCTTAGTAGGATGGGGCGGGGGTACTGAAGCTTTCTTT
CASSLVGWGGGTEAFF
>TRBJ2-5|few|TRBV10-2|-
TGCGCCAGCAGAGGGGCCCCCCAAGAGACCCAGTACTTC
CASRGAPQETQYF
>TRBJ2-4|many|TRBV7-2|-
TGTGCCAGCAGCTTCCTTCAGGGGCTACGGGCCAAAAACATTCAGTACTTC
CASSFLQGLRAKNIQYF
>TRBJ2-1|-|TRBV29-1|-
TGCAGCGTTGAAGATAAAGGACAAGGAGTCTACGATGAGCAGTTCTTC
CSVEDKGQGVYDEQFF
>TRBJ1-5|-|TRBV2|TRBD1
TGTGCCAGTGACCGAGGACAGGGTTTGCAGCCCCAGCATTTT
CASDRGQGLQPQHF
>TRBJ2-1|-|TRBV6-2/TRBV6-3|-
TGTGCCAGCGGGGGGGGTGACAGGTGGGGCGATGAGCAGTTCTTC
CASGGGDRWGDEQFF
>TRBJ1-5|-|TRBV6-6|-
TGTGCCAGCAGTTACTCGAGTGTTAGCAATCAGCCCCAGCATTTT
CASSYSSVSNQPQHF
>TRBJ1-1|-|TRBV7-9|-
TGTGCCAGCAGCTTAGCTTCGGCGCAGAACACTGAAGCTTTCTTT
CASSLASAQNTEAFF
>TRBJ2-2|few|TRBV7-6|-
TGTGCCAGCAGCTTCGCAGCCTCATCCTCCGGGGAGCTGTTTTTT
CASSFAASSSGELFF
>TRBJ1-1|many|TRBV19|TRBD1
TGTGCCAGTAGTATATACAGGGGGATGAACACTGAAGCTTTCTTT
CASSIYRGMNTEAFF
>TRBJ1-1|few|TRBV7-9|-
TGTGCCAGCAGCTCCCGGGTCTCACCTGAAGCTTTCTTT
CASSSRVSPEAFF